This TCR beta chain was identified in a study of OX40 agonist ivuxolimab in advanced cancers. Turning to the study itself: Dose-escalation patients suffered from hepatocellular carcinoma, melanoma, renal cell or head and neck cancer.

The CDR3 has 13 residues. Trimming stripped 0 bases from V and 6 bases from J, with 9 bases between. The V gene's germline CDR1 is SGHDN and CDR2 FVKESK. Generated by immunoSEQ multiplex PCR, the TCRdb table keeps only in-frame clones and is missing some. The data show fewer than 20,000 clones, around 81% seen once. Notes on this clone: Its antigen is still unknown.

The study, taken as a whole, reports: Average numbers of expanded clones were greater in CD8+ T cells than in CD4+.

The chain couples TRBV14 to TRBJ2-7; no clear D. The material sequenced was CD4+ or CD8+ T cells sorted from blood, taken in a trial of the OX40 agonist ivuxolimab. This TCR came from an adult with an advanced solid tumor such as melanoma, head and neck, liver or kidney cancer. In DNA form, the CDR3 reads TGTGCCAGCAGCCAAGATGATGGACCCGAGCAGTACTTC. The encoded protein is CASSQDDGPEQYF.